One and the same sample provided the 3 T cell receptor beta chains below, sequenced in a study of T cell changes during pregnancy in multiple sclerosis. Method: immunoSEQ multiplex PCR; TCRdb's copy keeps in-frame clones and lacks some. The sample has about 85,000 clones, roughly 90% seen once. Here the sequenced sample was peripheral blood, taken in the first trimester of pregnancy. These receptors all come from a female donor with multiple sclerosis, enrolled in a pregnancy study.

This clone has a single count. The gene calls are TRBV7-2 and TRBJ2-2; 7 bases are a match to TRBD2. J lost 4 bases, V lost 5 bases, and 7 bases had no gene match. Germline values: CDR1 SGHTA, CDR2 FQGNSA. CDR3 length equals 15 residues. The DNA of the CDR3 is TGTGCCAGCAGCAAAAGCGGGATGGGCACCGGGGAGCTGTTTTTT. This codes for CASSKSGMGTGELFF.

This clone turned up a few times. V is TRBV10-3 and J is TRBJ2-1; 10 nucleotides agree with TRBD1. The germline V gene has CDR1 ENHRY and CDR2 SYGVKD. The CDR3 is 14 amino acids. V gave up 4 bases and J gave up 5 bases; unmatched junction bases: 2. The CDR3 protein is CAISGDRGHNEQFF. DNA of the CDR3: TGTGCCATCAGTGGGGACAGGGGTCACAATGAGCAGTTCTTC.

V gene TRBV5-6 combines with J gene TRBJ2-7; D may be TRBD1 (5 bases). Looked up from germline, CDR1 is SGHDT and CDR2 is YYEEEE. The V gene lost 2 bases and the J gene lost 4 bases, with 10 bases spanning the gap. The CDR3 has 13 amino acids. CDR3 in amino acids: CASSLQDNYEQYF. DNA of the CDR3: TGTGCCAGCAGCTTACAGGATAATTACGAGCAGTACTTC.